Given below is one T cell receptor (beta chain) in context. This sample was taken from a study of blood T cell repertoires in COVID-19. Turning to the study itself: Both acute and convalescent COVID-19 samples were obtained from the United States, Italy and Spain. From T cells, B-cell-depleted T cells, or PBMCs came the material, which was cDNA or gDNA.

This CDR3 comprises 17 residues. Germline assignment: CDR1 LNHDA and CDR2 SQIVND (reference sequence). V lost 5 bases to trimming and J lost 3 bases; unmatched junction nucleotides: 15. Authors' processing steps: Estimation of nucleated cell counts was performed using reference gene primer amplification. Using immunoSEQ multiplex PCR, the repertoire was profiled, and TCRdb retains in-frame clones only, with some absent. V, J and clone size were drawn from that table, and D and trimming were deduced from the DNA. The table shows about 190,000 clones, with about 88% occurring only once. The specimen sequenced was peripheral blood. The TCR comes from a man aged 18 to 30 with active or convalescent COVID-19. This chain uses TRBV19 with TRBJ1-2; 7 bases map to TRBD1. The CDR3 DNA reads TGTGCCAGTAGTCGGGACAGTCACCCCCCGAGGGACTATGGCTACACCTTC. This codes for CASSRDSHPPRDYGYTF.